Listed below are T cell receptor beta chains from one sample, sequenced in a study of blood T cell repertoires in COVID-19. Profiled with immunoSEQ multiplex PCR; TCRdb holds only in-frame clones, not every one. Of roughly 250,000 clones in the sample, roughly 84% were seen once. Sequencing input: peripheral blood. These receptors were collected from a woman between 35 and 50 years old who had recovered from COVID-19. Each CDR3 is given with its conserved first and last residue. D genes are given only for firm matches. Rows may omit the clone size; those that give it use once, few, many or a size class.

size: NA; J: TRBJ2-3; V: TRBV5-5; D: TRBD2; CDR3: CASSPGGIRDTQYF; DNA: TGTGCCAGCAGCCCCGGGGGGATACGAGATACGCAGTATTTT
size: few; J: TRBJ2-2; V: TRBV3-1/TRBV3-2; D: NA; CDR3: CASSQGPHRNTGELFF; DNA: TGTGCCAGCAGCCAAGGGCCGCACAGGAACACCGGGGAGCTGTTTTTT
size: NA; J: TRBJ1-4; V: TRBV29-1; D: NA; CDR3: CSVLPVSATNEKLFF; DNA: TGCAGCGTCCTCCCAGTCAGCGCAACTAATGAAAAACTGTTTTTT
size: NA; J: TRBJ2-3; V: TRBV2; D: NA; CDR3: CATGQTATDTQYF; DNA: TGTGCCACCGGCCAGACTGCAACAGATACGCAGTATTTT
size: NA; J: TRBJ2-1; V: TRBV10-1; D: NA; CDR3: CASSESYGLAQFF; DNA: TGCGCCAGCAGTGAGTCATACGGGTTGGCGCAGTTCTTC
size: NA; J: TRBJ1-6; V: TRBV2; D: TRBD1; CDR3: CASTSLQGAVDSPLHF; DNA: TGTGCCAGCACTAGCTTACAGGGGGCAGTAGATTCACCCCTCCACTTT
size: many; J: TRBJ2-7; V: TRBV2; D: NA; CDR3: CASSENSEQYF; DNA: TGTGCCAGCAGTGAAAACAGCGAGCAGTACTTC
size: NA; J: TRBJ1-2; V: TRBV16; D: NA; CDR3: CASSQARVGHDTF; DNA: TGTGCCAGCAGCCAAGCACGGGTCGGTCACGACACCTTC
size: NA; J: TRBJ2-3; V: TRBV6-1; D: NA; CDR3: CASSEVEGTDTQYF; DNA: TGTGCCAGCAGTGAAGTGGAGGGCACAGATACGCAGTATTTT
size: NA; J: TRBJ1-1; V: TRBV7-2; D: TRBD1; CDR3: CASSLQGGRTEAFF; DNA: TGTGCCAGCAGCTTGCAGGGGGGTCGGACTGAAGCTTTCTTT